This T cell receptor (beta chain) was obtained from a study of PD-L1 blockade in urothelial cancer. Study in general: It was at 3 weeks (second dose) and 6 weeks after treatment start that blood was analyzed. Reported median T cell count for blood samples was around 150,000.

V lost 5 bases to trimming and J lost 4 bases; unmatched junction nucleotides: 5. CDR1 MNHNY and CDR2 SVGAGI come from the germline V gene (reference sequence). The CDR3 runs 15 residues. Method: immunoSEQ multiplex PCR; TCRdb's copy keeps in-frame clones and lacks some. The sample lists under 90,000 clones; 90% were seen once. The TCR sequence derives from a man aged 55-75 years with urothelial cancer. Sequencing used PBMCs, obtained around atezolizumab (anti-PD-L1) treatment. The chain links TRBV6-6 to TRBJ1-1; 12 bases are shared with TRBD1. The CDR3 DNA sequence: TGTGCCAGCAGTCCGGGACAGGGGGCGGTCACTGAAGCTTTCTTT. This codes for CASSPGQGAVTEAFF.